One sample yielded the 3 T cell receptor beta chains listed below, sequenced in a study of T cell responses to AZD1222 COVID-19 vaccine (dated by TCRdb to the early 2020s). The library came from the immunoSEQ multiplex PCR assay. This immuneACCESS table, as held by TCRdb, lists in-frame sequences with V and J called but not all clones. Of the missing ones, under half trace to an unresolved V gene in checked studies; the others have no known cause. The sample has just under 100,000 clones on record, roughly 90% of them singletons. The ten largest clonotypes hold 2.8% of the sample. Interpreted using the paper, the time point label stands for: baseline before first vaccination. Here the sequenced sample was peripheral blood, taken on day 0 of AZD1222 vaccination. The source is an adult in good health.

The CDR3: CASKGTHGNTEAFF. The CDR3 DNA reads as TGTGCCAGCAAAGGTACACACGGCAACACTGAAGCTTTCTTT. The rearrangement joins TRBV6-4 to TRBJ1-1; D unclear. Germline values: CDR1 MRHNA, CDR2 SNTAGT. Trimming removed 7 bases from V and 2 bases from J, with 14 bases in between. CDR3 length: 14 residues.

The table lists this clone with a few counts. The V call is TRBV6-5, the J call TRBJ1-4; no definite D call. CDR1 MNHEY and CDR2 SVGAGI come from the germline V gene. The germline V and J ends were trimmed by 0 bases and 5 bases, with 13 bases remaining between them. The CDR3 is made up of 16 amino acids. The CDR3 region is CASSYSYSTANEKLFF. DNA of the CDR3: TGTGCCAGCAGTTACTCGTATTCTACCGCGAATGAAAAACTGTTTTTT.

The V gene is TRBV10-3, the J gene TRBJ1-2; D ambiguous. CDR1 is ENHRY and CDR2 is SYGVKD in the germline V gene. The CDR3 is 15 amino acids. With 0 bases removed from V and 6 bases from J, the gap between germline ends came to 14 bases. The CDR3 reads CAISESRSFLDGYTF. The CDR3 DNA follows: TGTGCCATCAGTGAGTCGCGGAGTTTTTTAGATGGCTACACCTTC.